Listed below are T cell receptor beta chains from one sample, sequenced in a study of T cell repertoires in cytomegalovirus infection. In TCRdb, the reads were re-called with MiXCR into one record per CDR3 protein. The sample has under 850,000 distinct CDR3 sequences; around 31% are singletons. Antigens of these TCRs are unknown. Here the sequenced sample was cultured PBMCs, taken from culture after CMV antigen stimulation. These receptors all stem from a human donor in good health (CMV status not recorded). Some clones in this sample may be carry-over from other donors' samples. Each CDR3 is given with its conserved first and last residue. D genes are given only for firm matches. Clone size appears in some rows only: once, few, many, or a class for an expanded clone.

cdr3_nt: TGCGCCAGCAGCCCCCAGGGGGGGGCGGGCACTGAAGCTTTCTTT
cdr3_aa: CASSPQGGAGTEAFF
v_call: TRBV5-1
j_call: TRBJ1-1
clone_size: NA
d_call: TRBD1

cdr3_nt: TGTGCCAGCAGCTTAGAGACTCGACCTAGCACAGATACGCAGTATTTT
cdr3_aa: CASSLETRPSTDTQYF
v_call: TRBV7-2
j_call: TRBJ2-3
clone_size: many
d_call: NA

cdr3_nt: TGTGCCAGCAGGGCCGACAGGACCAGGAATACTGAAGCTTTCTTT
cdr3_aa: CASRADRTRNTEAFF
v_call: TRBV2
j_call: TRBJ1-1
clone_size: NA
d_call: NA

cdr3_nt: TGTGCCAGCAGCTTAGAGACAGGGCGGTTCGGTCCACCCCTCCACTTT
cdr3_aa: CASSLETGRFGPPLHF
v_call: TRBV7-2
j_call: TRBJ1-6
clone_size: many
d_call: TRBD1

cdr3_nt: TGTGCCAGCAGCTTACAAGCCTACTATGGCTACACCTTC
cdr3_aa: CASSLQAYYGYTF
v_call: TRBV7-8
j_call: TRBJ1-2
clone_size: many
d_call: NA

cdr3_nt: TGTGCCAGCAGTTCCAATACCTATGCAACAGGCCGTGGAGGCTACACCTTC
cdr3_aa: CASSSNTYATGRGGYTF
v_call: TRBV6-1
j_call: TRBJ1-2
clone_size: few
d_call: NA

cdr3_nt: TGTGCCAGCAGCTTTACTAGCGGGGGTAGCACAGATACGCAGTATTTT
cdr3_aa: CASSFTSGGSTDTQYF
v_call: TRBV7-9
j_call: TRBJ2-3
clone_size: few
d_call: TRBD2

cdr3_nt: TGTGCCATCAGCTCCCTTGGCAACCGCTCCTACAATGAGCAGTTCTTC
cdr3_aa: CAISSLGNRSYNEQFF
v_call: TRBV10-3
j_call: TRBJ2-1
clone_size: few
d_call: NA

cdr3_nt: TGCAGTGCTAGTGGGACTGCCTACGAGCAGTACTTC
cdr3_aa: CSASGTAYEQYF
v_call: TRBV20-1
j_call: TRBJ2-7
clone_size: NA
d_call: NA

cdr3_nt: TGTGCCAGTAGTATACCGGGAAACACCGGGGAGCTGTTTTTT
cdr3_aa: CASSIPGNTGELFF
v_call: TRBV19
j_call: TRBJ2-2
clone_size: few
d_call: NA

cdr3_nt: TGTGCCAGCAGTTTCGGACTAGTTTCGCAGTATTTT
cdr3_aa: CASSFGLVSQYF
v_call: TRBV12-3/TRBV12-4
j_call: TRBJ2-3
clone_size: NA
d_call: TRBD2

cdr3_nt: TGTGCCAGCAGCGCCTCCCGGGCCCAAGAGACCCAGTACTTC
cdr3_aa: CASSASRAQETQYF
v_call: TRBV7-2
j_call: TRBJ2-5
clone_size: NA
d_call: NA

cdr3_nt: TGTGCCAGCAGCTTCACCGGGAACTCCTACAATGAGCAGTTCTTC
cdr3_aa: CASSFTGNSYNEQFF
v_call: TRBV11-3
j_call: TRBJ2-1
clone_size: NA
d_call: NA

cdr3_nt: TGTGCCAGCTCGACCCTGACGGCCCCACGCGACTTC
cdr3_aa: CASSTLTAPRDF
v_call: TRBV6-6
j_call: TRBJ2-7
clone_size: few
d_call: NA

cdr3_nt: TGTGCCAGCAGTTCCTCACCAACAGGAATTGGCTACACCTTC
cdr3_aa: CASSSSPTGIGYTF
v_call: TRBV12-3/TRBV12-4
j_call: TRBJ1-2
clone_size: NA
d_call: NA

cdr3_nt: TGTGCCAGCAGCCTCCGAAGTCCGGGACTAGCGGGGGGCCGCCGCGACACCGGGGAGCTGTTTTTT
cdr3_aa: CASSLRSPGLAGGRRDTGELFF
v_call: TRBV7-2
j_call: TRBJ2-2
clone_size: many
d_call: TRBD2

cdr3_nt: TGTGCCAGCAGTTTCAGACTAGATGGTGAGCAGTTCTTC
cdr3_aa: CASSFRLDGEQFF
v_call: TRBV27
j_call: TRBJ2-1
clone_size: NA
d_call: NA

cdr3_nt: TGCAGTGCTGGGGACGACAGGGCTTCCTACGAGCAGTACTTC
cdr3_aa: CSAGDDRASYEQYF
v_call: TRBV20-1
j_call: TRBJ2-7
clone_size: few
d_call: TRBD1

cdr3_nt: TGTGCCAGCAACTGGCAGAACGAAGAGACCCAGTACTTC
cdr3_aa: CASNWQNEETQYF
v_call: TRBV2
j_call: TRBJ2-5
clone_size: few
d_call: NA